The sample holds one count of the clone carrying this TCR beta chain. The antigen remains undetermined. Terminally differentiated effector memory CD45RA+ cells were excluded by CCR7 positive selection of CD45RO-negative cells. For each subset, genomic DNA was distributed in equal portions over several immunoSEQ plates. In the study's own analysis: ImmunoSEQ gave junction-only sequences without quality scores, so filtering differed. Produced via immunoSEQ multiplex PCR; TCRdb's table is partial and in-frame only. The D gene and trimming were derived from the DNA, and the V and J assignments and clone size from that table. The data hold about 2.1 million clones, with 80% to 95% observed a single time. This CDR3 is built from 12 residues. The trim removed 11 bases at V and 5 bases at J, leaving 5 bases unmatched. In germline, CDR1 is SEHNR, CDR2 FQNEAQ (reference sequence). These data originate in a study of shared clonotypes between healthy human individuals.

Findings and limits, study-wide: Between a handful of donors, naive CD4 clonotypes were shared at a level of approximately 5%. Sampling covered blood only; tissue repertoires likely differ.

This chain links TRBV7-9 with TRBJ1-3; 8 positions agree with TRBD1. Sequenced material: naive CD8+ T cells from PBMCs. The receptor comes from a man aged 18 to 30 in good health. Some clones in this sample may be carry-over from other donors' samples. CDR3 loop: CAGQGSRNTIYF. As DNA, the CDR3 is TGTGCCGGACAGGGTTCCAGAAACACCATATATTTT.